The text below deals with one T cell receptor beta chain. The CDR3 length is 19 residues. V shed 1 base, J shed 3 bases, and the junction held 13 bases outside the gene matches. Germline assignment: CDR1 DFQATT and CDR2 SNEGSKA (reference sequence). This sample is drawn from a study of T cells in Graves' hyperthyroidism and ophthalmopathy. Template material for amplifying TCR beta CDR3 regions consisted of RNA transcripts. In the first-round RT-PCR of the TCR CDR3, the HTBI primer set was used. TCRdb re-called the multiplex PCR reads through MiXCR, storing one row per CDR3 protein. The sample consists of 500,000 to 750,000 distinct CDR3 sequences, about 45% of them appearing once. Uncontrolled infection, other autoimmune disease, pregnancy or lactation disqualified patients from enrolment.

The sequence derives from a woman under 30 with Graves' hyperthyroidism. The sequenced material came from peripheral blood or thyroid tissue (not recorded which). V and J are TRBV20-1 and TRBJ2-6; TRBD2 matches 9 bases. The CDR3 DNA follows: TGCAGTGCTAGAGGTCGGAGGACTAGCGCCTTCGGTGGGGCCAACGTCCTGACTTTC. It specifies CSARGRRTSAFGGANVLTF.